One sample yielded the 21 T cell receptor beta chains listed below, sequenced in a study of regulatory T cells in long-lasting Graves disease. In building TCR beta libraries, iRepertoire HTBI primers were used together with Arm-PCR of CDR3 regions. TCRdb re-called the multiplex PCR reads through MiXCR, storing one row per CDR3 protein. Here the sample spans about 470,000 distinct CDR3 sequences, roughly 21% being singletons. Time point defined: persistent/refractory GD, antithyroid drugs over 5 years with positive TRAb. RNA isolated from PBMCs was used to make the TCR library. The source was peripheral blood mononuclear cells (PBMCs), collected when the disease was refractory, from a patient treated with antithyroid drugs. These receptors were collected from a female donor with Graves disease.

A word on this clonotype: This may be a read error, as it is one base from a much larger clone. The chain combines TRBV12-3 or TRBV12-4 with TRBJ1-5, with 10 bases matching TRBD1. This CDR3 is 15 amino acids long. CDR3 region: CASRRQGASNQPQQF. CDR3 nucleotides: TGTGCCAGCAGACGACAGGGGGCTAGCAATCAGCCCCAGCAGTTT.

This clonotype was found a few times. The chain combines TRBV13 with TRBJ1-1; perhaps TRBD1 as D (6 bases). The CDR3 length is 13 residues. The germline V gene encodes CDR1 PRHDT and CDR2 FYEKMQ (reference sequence). The V and J ends lost 4 bases and 7 bases respectively, with 13 bases between them. This CDR3 is CASSSPNRDEAFF. CDR3 DNA: TGTGCCAGCAGCTCCCCTAACAGGGATGAAGCTTTCTTT.

The chain has TRBV7-3 and TRBJ1-3; weak D call: TRBD1 (5 bases). The CDR3 contains 16 residues. Per the germline V gene, CDR1 is SGHTA and CDR2 is FQGTGA. V was clipped by 1 base and J by 6 bases, with 16 bases between them. CDR3 in amino acids: CASSLNSAGNVNTIYF. DNA for the CDR3: TGTGCCAGCAGCTTAAACTCCGCAGGGAATGTAAACACCATATATTTT.

This clonotype was seen repeatedly, ten times or more. This rearrangement joins TRBV20-1 to TRBJ1-2; 7 bases are a match to TRBD1. In germline, CDR1 is DFQATT, CDR2 SNEGSKA (reference sequence). This CDR3 region has 15 residues. V was clipped by 0 bases and J by 7 bases; unmatched bases: 11. CDR3 amino acids: CSARDQTRGQSGYTF. CDR3 bases: TGCAGTGCTAGAGACCAGACTAGGGGGCAAAGTGGCTACACCTTC.

The chain is built from TRBV3-1 and TRBJ1-2; unclear D gene. The V end was cut by 3 bases, the J end by 1 base, with 12 bases between. CDR3 length: 15 residues. Germline CDR1 is LGHDT and CDR2 is YNNKEL (reference sequence). The DNA of the CDR3 is TGTGCCAGCAGCCACTCACAGACCCATAACTATGGCTACACCTTC. Its protein is CASSHSQTHNYGYTF.

This clonotype occurred a few times. This rearrangement joins TRBV27 to TRBJ2-5, with D maybe TRBD2 (6 bases). Germline CDR1 MNHEY, CDR2 SMNVEV (reference sequence). Trimming removed 2 bases at V and 5 bases at J, with 15 bases between. This CDR3 is built from 15 residues. Here the CDR3 reads CASSLKPTSWETQYF. CDR3 DNA sequence: TGTGCCAGCAGTTTAAAACCCACTAGCTGGGAGACCCAGTACTTC.

This clonotype was counted between two and nine times. Written as DNA, the CDR3 is TGCAGTGCTAGAGATCGAGCGGAGAGCTCCTACGAGCAGTACTTC. Protein product: CSARDRAESSYEQYF. The chain has TRBV20-1 and TRBJ2-7; a possible D gene is TRBD2 (5 bases). This CDR3 comprises 15 residues. Germline lookup yields CDR1 DFQATT and CDR2 SNEGSKA (reference sequence). The germline V and J ends were trimmed by 0 bases and 0 bases, with 12 bases remaining between them.

This clonotype was recorded at least ten times. The V call is TRBV28, the J call TRBJ2-7; 7 bases map to TRBD1. Germline-derived CDR1 and CDR2 are MDHEN and SYDVKM. V lost 5 bases, J lost 1 base, and 8 bases stayed unmatched. The CDR3 spans 15 residues. Here the CDR3 reads CASSRYRGGSYEQYF. CDR3 sequence (DNA): TGTGCCAGCAGTAGATACAGGGGTGGATCCTACGAGCAGTACTTC. Supplemented by reference TRBV28 and TRBJ2-7, the full variable domain reads DVKVTQSSRYLVKRTGEKVFLECVQDMDHENMFWYRQDPGLGLRLIYFSYDVKMKEKGDIPEGYSVSREKKERFSLILESASTNQTSMYLCASSRYRGGSYEQYFGPGTRLTVT.

This clonotype appeared many times. The V gene is TRBV15, the J gene TRBJ2-7; D ambiguous. The CDR3 contains 13 residues. V was shortened by 0 bases and J by 4 bases, with 7 bases between the two germline ends. Germline lookup yields CDR1 LNHNV and CDR2 YYDKDF (reference sequence). The CDR3 protein is CATSRDPLYEQYF. CDR3 nucleotide sequence: TGTGCCACCAGCAGAGATCCTCTTTACGAGCAGTACTTC.

This clonotype was counted many times. This rearrangement joins TRBV12-3 or TRBV12-4 to TRBJ2-2, with D perhaps TRBD1 (7 bases). The ends were cut back, 5 bases at V and 1 base at J, with 11 bases in the middle. The CDR3 runs 15 residues. The CDR3 here is CASSRQGGNTGELFF. The CDR3 DNA follows: TGTGCCAGCAGTCGACAGGGAGGGAACACCGGGGAGCTGTTTTTT.

This clonotype has only a few counts. This rearrangement joins TRBV11-2 to TRBJ2-1; 9 bases are a match to TRBD2. The CDR3 length is 14 residues. V was pared by 3 bases and J by 8 bases, with 5 bases of the junction left unmatched. Germline V gene sequence: CDR1 SGHAT, CDR2 FQNNGV. This chain's CDR3 is CASSFSGGPDEQFF. CDR3 coding DNA: TGTGCCAGCAGCTTTAGCGGGGGCCCGGATGAGCAGTTCTTC.

This clonotype turned up a few times. The chain has TRBV5-1 and TRBJ1-1; no definite D call. The germline V gene encodes CDR1 SGHRS and CDR2 YFSETQ. The CDR3 runs to 12 residues. Trimming took 4 bases from V and 4 from J, leaving 8 bases between them. The CDR3 DNA reads as TGCGCCAGCAGCGGGGTGGGCACTGAAGCTTTCTTT. Its protein product is CASSGVGTEAFF.

The genes are TRBV5-1 and TRBJ2-5; TRBD2 matches at 7 bases. The CDR3 consists of 15 residues. The germline V gene encodes CDR1 SGHRS and CDR2 YFSETQ. Unmatched junction bases numbered 6, after V lost 0 bases and J lost 4 bases. The CDR3 nucleotides read TGCGCCAGCAGCTTGGGAGGCGGGAGACCAGAGACCCAGTACTTC. Amino acids: CASSLGGGRPETQYF.

This rearrangement joins TRBV4-1 to TRBJ2-7; 7 nucleotides line up with TRBD1. From germline, CDR1 is MGHRA and CDR2 YSYEKL. The junction had 12 bases not matched to a gene; V was cut back by 1 base and J by 3 bases. CDR3 length: 17 amino acids. CDR3 bases: TGCGCCAGCAGCCAAGCATCGGGACAGCCCCAGATCTACGAGCAGTACTTC. Residues: CASSQASGQPQIYEQYF.

The DNA for the CDR3 is TGTGCCAGCAGCTTGGGTGGGGGGGCGCGTGGTGAAGCTTTCTTT. Translated: CASSLGGGARGEAFF. This rearrangement joins TRBV5-5 to TRBJ1-1, with D possibly TRBD1 on 6 matching bases. Trimming removed 0 bases from V and 7 bases from J, with 16 bases in between. CDR3 length: 15 amino acids. CDR1 SGHKS and CDR2 YYEKEE come from the germline V gene (reference sequence).

This clonotype was observed at least ten times. V and J are TRBV7-9 and TRBJ1-2, with TRBD1 identical over 7 bases. Germline V gene lookup returns CDR1 SEHNR and CDR2 FQNEAQ (reference sequence). This CDR3 contains 13 residues. The ends lost 4 bases at V and 6 bases at J; junction bases unmatched: 5. This CDR3 is CASSWGQRDGYTF. CDR3 nucleotide sequence: TGTGCCAGCAGCTGGGGACAGAGAGATGGCTACACCTTC.

This clonotype has a count of ten or more. The V call is TRBV12-3 or TRBV12-4, the J call TRBJ1-5, with no clear D. The CDR3 sequence is 14 residues long. The V and J ends lost 4 bases and 0 bases respectively, with 7 bases between them. CDR3 DNA sequence: TGTGCCAGCAGTTATGTTGGTAGCAATCAGCCCCAGCATTTT. This encodes CASSYVGSNQPQHF.

This clonotype was recorded at least ten times. The rearrangement joins TRBV2 to TRBJ2-4; 9 positions match TRBD1. Germline V gene data show CDR1 as SNHLY and CDR2 as FYNNEI. The CDR3 contains 14 residues. With 9 bases clipped from V and 1 base from J, the junction kept 4 bases outside the gene matches. The CDR3 spells CARGDRAAKNIQYF. The CDR3 DNA follows: TGTGCCAGAGGGGACAGGGCGGCCAAAAACATTCAGTACTTC.

This clonotype was seen at least ten times. The V gene is TRBV29-1, the J gene TRBJ2-2; TRBD1 is a possible D gene (5 bases). V lost 4 bases and J 2 bases, leaving 8 bases between the germline ends. The CDR3 covers 13 residues. Looked up from germline, CDR1 is SQVTM and CDR2 is ANQGSEA. DNA of the CDR3: TGCAGCGTTGGGCAGGGAAACACCGGGGAGCTGTTTTTT. It translates to CSVGQGNTGELFF.

The chain recombines TRBV28 with TRBJ2-7; the D gene could be TRBD1 or TRBD2 (5 bases each). Per the germline V gene, CDR1 is MDHEN and CDR2 is SYDVKM. This CDR3 is built from 15 residues. Trimming left V 6 bases short and J 4 bases short, with 19 bases between. CDR3 amino acids: CASRSSTEGLYEQYF. As DNA, the CDR3 is TGTGCCAGCAGGAGCTCCACCGAGGGGTTGTACGAGCAGTACTTC.

This clonotype was detected many times. The chain uses TRBV28 and TRBJ2-7, with 12 positions matching TRBD2. CDR3 length: 17 residues. The germline V gene encodes CDR1 MDHEN and CDR2 SYDVKM. V was clipped by 4 bases and J by 1 base; unmatched bases: 8. DNA of the CDR3: TGTGCCAGCAGTTCTCCAGGACTAGCGGGATATTCCTACGAGCAGTACTTC. It yields the protein CASSSPGLAGYSYEQYF.